The 8 T cell receptor beta chains in this list originate from one sample, sequenced in a study of long-term antiretroviral therapy in people with HIV. It was version v3.0 of the immunoSEQ assay that was run at survey level. Profiled with immunoSEQ multiplex PCR; TCRdb holds only in-frame clones, not every one. The data show 15,000 or so clones, about 85% seen once. The input for sequencing was unsorted PBMCs, taken 2.1 years after starting antiretroviral therapy. Receptors were obtained from a middle-aged woman with HIV.

The rearrangement uses TRBV12-5 and TRBJ2-5; the D is unclear. Trimming removed 2 bases at V and 5 bases at J, with 15 bases between. Germline CDR1 is LGHNT and CDR2 is FRNRAP. This CDR3 has 15 residues. CDR3 bases: TGTGCTAGTGGTTTGTTAACTGCCAGTGGGGAGACCCAGTACTTC. It is translated as CASGLLTASGETQYF.

The V gene is TRBV7-8, the J gene TRBJ2-5; possible D gene TRBD1, 5 bases. The V and J ends lost 5 bases and 2 bases respectively, with 9 bases between them. Germline assignment: CDR1 SGHVS and CDR2 FQNEAQ. The CDR3 loop spans 13 amino acids. The DNA for the CDR3 is TGTGCCAGCAGCAAGACAGATCAAGAGACCCAGTACTTC. Protein product: CASSKTDQETQYF. The entire variable domain, with the rest obtained from reference TRBV7-8 and TRBJ2-5, is as follows: GAGVSQSPRYKVAKRGQDVALRCDPISGHVSLFWYQQALGQGPEFLTYFQNEAQLDKSGLPSDRFFAERPEGSVSTLKIQRTQQEDSAVYLCASSKTDQETQYFGPGTRLLVL.

The chain carries TRBV5-1 and TRBJ2-5; D perhaps matches TRBD2 (5 bases). Trimming removed 3 bases from V and 1 base from J, with 10 bases in between. Germline V gives CDR1 SGHRS, CDR2 YFSETQ. This CDR3 has 14 residues. CDR3 in amino acids: CASSSSGGQETQYF. In DNA, the CDR3 is TGCGCCAGCAGCTCCTCAGGAGGCCAAGAGACCCAGTACTTC.

Here the CDR3 DNA reads TGTGCCAGCAGCTCCAGGCGGACAGGGATGTACAATGAGCAGTTCTTC. Its protein is CASSSRRTGMYNEQFF. The chain joins TRBV7-8 to TRBJ2-1, with 8 bases identical to TRBD1. The germline V gene has CDR1 SGHVS and CDR2 FQNEAQ. CDR3 length: 16 amino acids. V shed 4 bases, J shed 4 bases, and the junction held 9 bases outside the gene matches.

This sequence joins TRBV2 and TRBJ2-1, with D possibly being TRBD1 (6 bases). V lost 6 bases, J lost 3 bases, and 12 bases lay in between. CDR1 and CDR2 from the germline V gene are SNHLY and FYNNEI. CDR3 length: 14 residues. The CDR3 reads CASRARTDYNEQFF. DNA for the CDR3: TGTGCCAGCAGAGCAAGGACAGACTACAATGAGCAGTTCTTC.

This sequence joins TRBV7-9 and TRBJ2-2; D remains unclear. V lost 0 bases and J 12 bases, leaving 17 bases between the germline ends. The CDR3 totals 15 residues. Germline V lookup: CDR1 SEHNR, CDR2 FQNEAQ (reference sequence). The CDR3 DNA reads as TGTGCCAGCAGCTTAGCGCCCAGCGAGGCCCGGCAGCTGTTTTTT. Translated: CASSLAPSEARQLFF.

The table lists this clone with a count of one. The chain is built from TRBV5-4 and TRBJ1-1; 7 bases align to TRBD1. The V segment lost 5 bases and the J segment 6 bases; nucleotides outside the gene matches: 19. The germline CDR1 and CDR2 sequences are SGHNT and YYREEE (reference sequence). This CDR3 has 17 amino acids. The CDR3, as DNA: TGTGCCAGCAGTTCCGGGACAGTTGTTTCCGGGTTCCCTGAAGCTTTCTTT. The encoded protein is CASSSGTVVSGFPEAFF.

The rearrangement uses TRBV6-1 and TRBJ1-5; TRBD1 aligns across 8 bases. The CDR3 contains 16 residues. V was clipped by 0 bases and J by 3 bases; unmatched bases: 4. Germline V gives CDR1 MNHNS, CDR2 SASEGT. The CDR3 here is CASSEARTGNNQPQHF. In nucleotides, the CDR3 is TGTGCCAGCAGTGAAGCGAGGACAGGGAACAATCAGCCCCAGCATTTT.